This TCR beta chain was documented in a study of post-analysis software for immune sequencing data. Study at large: Patients with relapsing-remitting, secondary progressive and progressive-relapsing multiple sclerosis courses were all represented.

Unique molecular identifiers tagged the TCR beta cDNA libraries. In TCRdb, the PCR reads were re-called with MiXCR into one record per CDR3 protein. In the table there are about 560,000 distinct CDR3 sequences, roughly 45% of which are singletons. This clonotype is a singleton in its sample. What it binds is not known. Germline V gene sequence: CDR1 DFQATT, CDR2 SNEGSKA (reference sequence). With 5 bases clipped from V and 8 bases from J, the junction kept 8 bases outside the gene matches. The CDR3 sequence is 13 residues long. Study observations and caveats: Patients carried roughly 5 TRBV segments more frequently than controls did, and TRBV5-6, TRBV5-1 and TRBV20-1 were among them. Under F measure analysis, samples from one preparation batch co-clustered strongly. Significantly lower normalized Chao1 diversity was seen in multiple sclerosis patients than in controls.

This chain connects TRBV20-1 to TRBJ1-4, with 7 bases lining up with TRBD1. The sequenced material came from blood. This sequence originates from a girl between 5 and 17 years old with multiple sclerosis. CDR3 loop: CSAVAQGEEKLFF. CDR3 DNA: TGCAGTGCTGTCGCGCAGGGGGAAGAAAAACTGTTTTTT.